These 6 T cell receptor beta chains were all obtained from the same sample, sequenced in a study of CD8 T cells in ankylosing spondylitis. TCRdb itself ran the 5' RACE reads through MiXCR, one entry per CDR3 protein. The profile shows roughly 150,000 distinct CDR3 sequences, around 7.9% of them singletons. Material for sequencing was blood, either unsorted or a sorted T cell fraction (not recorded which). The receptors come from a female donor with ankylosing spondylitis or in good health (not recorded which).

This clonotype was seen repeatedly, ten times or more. The CDR3 loop reads CSADTGTGGKYEQYF. In DNA form, the CDR3 reads TGCAGTGCTGACACCGGGACAGGGGGCAAATACGAGCAGTACTTC. The chain employs TRBV20-1 and TRBJ2-7; 12 bases fit TRBD1. Trimming removed 5 bases from V and 4 bases from J; junction bases left unmatched: 9. CDR3 length: 15 residues. Germline lookup yields CDR1 DFQATT and CDR2 SNEGSKA (reference sequence).

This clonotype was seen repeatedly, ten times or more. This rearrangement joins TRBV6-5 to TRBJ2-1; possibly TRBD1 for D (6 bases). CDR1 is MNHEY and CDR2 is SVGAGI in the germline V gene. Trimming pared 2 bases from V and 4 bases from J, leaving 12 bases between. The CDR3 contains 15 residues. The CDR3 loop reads CASSYGQGIYNEQFF. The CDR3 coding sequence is TGTGCCAGCAGTTACGGGCAGGGGATTTACAATGAGCAGTTCTTC.

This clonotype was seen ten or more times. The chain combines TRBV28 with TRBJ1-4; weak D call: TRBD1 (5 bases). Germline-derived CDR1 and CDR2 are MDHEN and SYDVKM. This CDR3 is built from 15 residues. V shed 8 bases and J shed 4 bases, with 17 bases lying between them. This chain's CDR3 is CASSPSGFGNEKLFF. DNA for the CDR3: TGTGCCAGCTCCCCTTCAGGGTTCGGTAATGAAAAACTGTTTTTT.

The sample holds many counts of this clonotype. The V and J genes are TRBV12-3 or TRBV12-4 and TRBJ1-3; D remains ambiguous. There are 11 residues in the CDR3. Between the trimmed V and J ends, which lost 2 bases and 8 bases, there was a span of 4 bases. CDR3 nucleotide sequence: TGTGCCAGCAGTTTAATTGACACCATATATTTT. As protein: CASSLIDTIYF.

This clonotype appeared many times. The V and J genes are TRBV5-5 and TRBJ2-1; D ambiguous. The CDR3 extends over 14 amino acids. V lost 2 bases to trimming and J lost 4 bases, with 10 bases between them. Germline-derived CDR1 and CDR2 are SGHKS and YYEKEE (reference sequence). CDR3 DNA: TGTGCCAGCAGCTTCCTGGATGGATACAATGAGCAGTTCTTC. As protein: CASSFLDGYNEQFF.

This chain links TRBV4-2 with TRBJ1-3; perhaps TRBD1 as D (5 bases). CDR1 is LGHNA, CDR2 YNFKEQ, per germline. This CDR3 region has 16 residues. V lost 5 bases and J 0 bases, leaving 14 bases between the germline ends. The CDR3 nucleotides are TGTGCCAGCAGCGGACAACAGCCCCGCTCTGGAAACACCATATATTTT. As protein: CASSGQQPRSGNTIYF.